The clone carrying this TCR beta chain has ten or more counts. Its antigen is currently unknown. TCRdb called the RT-PCR reads again in MiXCR, with one record for every CDR3 protein. The sample has 150,000 to 200,000 distinct CDR3 sequences, approximately 11% seen once; the top ten hold around 12%. This entry comes from a study of response to subunit inactivated influenza vaccine. Broader study findings: The authors proposed limited new T cell recruitment per seasonal influenza vaccination.

The CDR3 has 16 residues. The germline V gene has CDR1 SGHAT and CDR2 FQNNGV. Trimming at V came to 3 bases and at J to 3 bases, leaving 9 bases not matched to a gene. This TCR came from a man aged 45-65 years who received an inactivated influenza vaccine. This chain connects TRBV11-2 to TRBJ2-3; 7 nucleotides align to TRBD2. The sample in question was non-naive T cells sorted from PBMCs, obtained about 40 days after vaccination. Written as DNA, the CDR3 is TGTGCCAGCAGCTTGGCTAGCGGTACCACGACAGATACGCAGTATTTT. Encoded protein: CASSLASGTTTDTQYF.